This T cell receptor beta chain was identified in a study of T-cell reconstitution after alpha-beta-depleted transplantation in children. A TCRbeta library incorporating unique molecular identifiers was prepared. TCRdb re-analysed the PCR reads in MiXCR, keeping a single row per CDR3 protein. The data hold some 600,000 distinct CDR3 sequences, with 10% to 15% observed a single time. The input for sequencing was PBMCs, mostly from graft donor cells, taken 360 days after TCRalphabeta/CD19-depleted stem cell transplant. The clonotype comes from a male patient under 18 who had a stem cell transplant for acute myeloid leukemia, so the T cells may come from the graft donor.

In nucleotides, the CDR3 is TGTGCCAGCCGCCCCGGGGGAGTGAGCTCCTACGAGCAGTACTTC. It is translated as CASRPGGVSSYEQYF. J is TRBJ2-7 and V is TRBV28; weak D call: TRBD2 (6 bases). Looked up from germline, CDR1 is MDHEN and CDR2 is SYDVKM. The CDR3 has 15 amino acids. V gave up 8 bases and J gave up 0 bases, with 17 bases separating them.